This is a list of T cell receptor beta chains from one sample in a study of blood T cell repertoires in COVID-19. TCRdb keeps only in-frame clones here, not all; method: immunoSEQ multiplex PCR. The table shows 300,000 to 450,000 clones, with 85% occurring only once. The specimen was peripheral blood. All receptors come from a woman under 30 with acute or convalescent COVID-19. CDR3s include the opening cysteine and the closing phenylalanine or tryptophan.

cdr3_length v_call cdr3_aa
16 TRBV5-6 CASSLGQGYFTDTQYF
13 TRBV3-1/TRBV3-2 CASSLQGQETQYF
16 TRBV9 CASGTGQGLGNTEAFF
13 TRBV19 CASNPGPGNTIYF
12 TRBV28 CASSFSGQKAFF
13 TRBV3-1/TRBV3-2 CASSPTAEQPQHF
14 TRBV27 CASSFRTGQETQYF
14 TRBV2 CASSEGQGRVAIYF
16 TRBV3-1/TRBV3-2 CASSPMGRGLLETQYF
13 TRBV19 CASSTLNPYEQYF
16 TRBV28 CASSLWRRGYNQPQHF
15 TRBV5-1 CASSPGTGKSYGYTF
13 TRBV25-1 CASSETGNYGYTF
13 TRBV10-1 CASSSSSGNTIYF
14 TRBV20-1 CSASRQEVNQPQHF
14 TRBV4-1 CASSQETGNTEAFF
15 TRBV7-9 CASSPMTGGGSPLHF
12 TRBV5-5 CASSPTGVEQYF
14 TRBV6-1 CASSEAGWGGEQYF
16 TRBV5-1 CASSLTLAGGPNEQFF
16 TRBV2 CASSDYQQGIDEKLFF
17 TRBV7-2 CASSLWRGEGTNGKLFF
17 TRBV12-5 CASGLAGSIGSGNTIYF
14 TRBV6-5 CASSRLLGDQPQHF
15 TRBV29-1 CSVLPGTGGYNEQFF
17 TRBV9 CASSTSGGGYLSYEQYF
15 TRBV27 CASSPGGTGHQPQHF
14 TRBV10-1 CASSGTSGVDTQYF
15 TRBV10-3 CAILGDTSSYNEQFF